These T cell receptor beta chains were read from a single sample in a study of monozygotic twins with inflammatory bowel disease. TCRdb re-called the 5' RACE reads and catalogs CDR3 proteins one per entry, DNA excluded. The specimen's table records about 300,000 distinct CDR3 sequences. The material sequenced was blood. These receptors all stem from a human donor with ulcerative colitis or Crohn's disease, or a healthy co-twin of an affected twin (not recorded which). Each CDR3 is given with its conserved first and last residue.

TRBJ2-7,TRBV20-1,CSARDLEQGVKDEQYF
TRBJ1-1,TRBV20-1,CSAETGSLNTEAFF
TRBJ1-5,TRBV7-9,CASSQDTGGRQPQHF
TRBJ2-3,TRBV7-2,CASFGLVGLTDTQYF
TRBJ2-2,TRBV5-1,CASSLDWGIGELFF
TRBJ1-2,TRBV30,CAWSMGGSGDNYGYTF
TRBJ2-7,TRBV20-1,CSAMDPRQGYEQYF
TRBJ2-1,TRBV6-2/TRBV6-3,CASSSPRGGKVF
TRBJ2-5,TRBV20-1,CSAGGGRGETQYF
TRBJ2-1,TRBV5-1,CASSIQGSDDEQFF
TRBJ2-1,TRBV5-1,CASSFASGEYYNEQFF
TRBJ2-6,TRBV28,CASSLWDSASGANVLTF
TRBJ2-7,TRBV6-1,CASSRGTGKRQRPEQYF
TRBJ2-1,TRBV4-3,CASSQAFSGAYNEQFF
TRBJ2-7,TRBV19,CASSLGGRGIYEQYF
TRBJ2-1,TRBV29-1,CSVLAASSYNEQFF
TRBJ2-1,TRBV6-2/TRBV6-3,CASRVAGGIYNEQFF
TRBJ2-7,TRBV11-2,CTSSLDWSEQYF
TRBJ2-5,TRBV18,CASSPPGGTSGGETQYF
TRBJ2-1,TRBV28,CATQAGALIEQFF
TRBJ2-7,TRBV10-1,CASGDRTYEQYF
TRBJ2-2,TRBV25-1,CASSEIQGSGGELFF
TRBJ2-3,TRBV18,CASSPGTSRDTQYF
TRBJ1-1,TRBV5-1,CASRTDRGRNTEAFF
TRBJ2-5,TRBV15,CATSTAGGVTQYF
TRBJ1-1,TRBV7-2,CASSLQRGRITEAFF
TRBJ1-6,TRBV20-1,CSARRGGVGSPFHF
TRBJ2-7,TRBV29-1,CSVLTSSSYEQYF
TRBJ2-7,TRBV3-1,CASSQEYGRYEQYF
TRBJ2-6,TRBV9,CASSVMDVAGANVLTF
TRBJ2-4,TRBV5-6,CASGRTVAKNIQYF
TRBJ2-7,TRBV9,CASSLQGHSYEQYF
TRBJ2-2,TRBV5-4,CASSLVPTGELFF
TRBJ2-5,TRBV20-1,CSAPMGGGAGETQYF
TRBJ2-3,TRBV7-8,CASSSTASLTDTQYF
TRBJ2-3,TRBV7-2,CASSLDGGANTQYF
TRBJ2-6,TRBV5-1,CASSLSGGVSGANVLTF
TRBJ2-3,TRBV20-1,CSARLVGGPADTQYF
TRBJ2-7,TRBV7-2,CASSRGGYGNYEQYF
TRBJ1-2,TRBV7-3,CASSLTRQGHYGYTF
TRBJ2-6,TRBV11-1,CASSLSQGEYSGANVLTF
TRBJ2-2,TRBV20-1,CSANDRRNSGTGELFF